This T cell receptor beta chain was sequenced during a study of OX40 agonist ivuxolimab in advanced cancers. Background on the study: Intravenous ivuxolimab at 0.01 to 10 mg/kg was given to patients every 2 weeks. Having had anti-PD-1, anti-PD-L1 or anti-CTLA-4 therapy before was allowed, and more than 35% had some.

Assay used: immunoSEQ multiplex PCR; TCRdb lists only in-frame clones, some missing. The table lists tens of thousands of clones, 86% of them singletons, with roughly 0.99% in the top ten. General observations from the study: Doses of 0.1 to 3.0 mg/kg were accompanied by clonal expansion of CD4+ and CD8+ blood T cells by week 6. The average count of expanded clones was higher among CD8+ T cells than among CD4+.

CDR1 and CDR2 from the germline V gene are MGHDK and SYGVNS. Trimming stripped 1 base from V and 5 bases from J, with 11 bases between. This CDR3 has 14 residues. This clone was detected only once. No antigen is known for it. The material was CD4+ or CD8+ T cells sorted from blood, obtained in a trial of the OX40 agonist ivuxolimab. The chain is built from TRBV25-1 and TRBJ1-2; D is possibly TRBD1 (5 bases). The sequence derives from an adult with an advanced solid tumor such as melanoma, head and neck, liver or kidney cancer. The CDR3 DNA reads TGTGCCAGCAGTGAATTAGAGGGGAGGTATGGCTACACCTTC. This translates into CASSELEGRYGYTF.